This T cell receptor beta chain was documented in a study of blood T cells in healthy people across ages. The CDR3 consists of 16 residues. V lost 1 base and J lost 7, with 17 bases in between. Using a J-beta primer mix together with a sample-barcoded 5' primer, a second PCR was run for roughly 6 to 12 cycles. TCRdb analysed the 5' RACE reads with MiXCR anew, one entry per CDR3 protein. The sample carries some 860,000 distinct CDR3 sequences, approximately 53% recorded once. Sequenced input: blood. The TCR sequence derives from a middle-aged man in good health. J is TRBJ2-1 and V is TRBV12-3 or TRBV12-4; D may correspond to TRBD1 or TRBD2 (5 bases each). As DNA, the CDR3 is TGTGCCAGCAGTTTAGTTGGGACGGGGCGGACGAATGAGCAGTTCTTC. It codes for CASSLVGTGRTNEQFF.